Here is one T cell receptor beta chain with its context. A read error may account for a junction end that differs from germline. This sample is drawn from a study of blood T cell repertoires in COVID-19. Study overall: Sites across the United States, Italy and Spain contributed samples from acute and convalescent COVID-19. The analysed material was cDNA or gDNA that came from T cells, B-cell-depleted T cells, or PBMCs.

Sequenced by immunoSEQ multiplex PCR; TCRdb stores in-frame clones only, minus some. The repertoire has about 200,000 clones, 80% to 90% of them found once; the top ten carry less than 11%. The germline V gene encodes CDR1 SSHAT and CDR2 FNYEAQ (reference sequence). The CDR3 is made up of 15 amino acids. Material: peripheral blood. The clonotype was recovered from a woman at least 80 years old with acute or convalescent COVID-19. V is TRBV7-7 and J is TRBJ1-3, with D possibly matching TRBD1 (6 bases). CDR3 protein: CASSLDAGVGNTIYF. The CDR3 region has the DNA TGTGCTAGCAGCTTAGACGCAGGGGTCGGAAACACCATATATTTT.